The clone carrying this T cell receptor (beta chain) was found once. The antigen remains unidentified. The sample belongs to a study of long-term antiretroviral therapy in people with HIV. Across the whole study: The 2015 immediate-ART recommendation was preceded by the earliest samples by about a decade.

Investigators performed immunoSEQ version v3.0 at survey level. Sequencing was performed with immunoSEQ multiplex PCR; in TCRdb, only in-frame clones are kept and a portion is missing. The table has some 28,000 clones, around 85% seen once. Donors needed at least one pre-ART PBMC sample plus at least two post-ART samples. Findings of the study overall: Comparison with controls showed narrower CDR3 length ranges in HIV repertoires. The study collected blood between 2004 and 2017, possibly under older ART regimens.

From germline, CDR1 is MGHRA and CDR2 YSYEKL. The CDR3 has 20 residues. Unmatched junction bases numbered 23, after V lost 2 bases and J lost 7 bases. The origin of this receptor is a man in his forties with HIV. The rearrangement joins TRBV4-1 to TRBJ1-5; 7 nucleotides align to TRBD1. The sequencing used unsorted PBMCs, collected 3 years after starting antiretroviral therapy. This CDR3 is CASSQPAAQGGLLSGQPQHF. CDR3 bases: TGCGCCAGCAGCCAACCCGCCGCGCAGGGGGGATTATTATCGGGGCAGCCCCAGCATTTT.